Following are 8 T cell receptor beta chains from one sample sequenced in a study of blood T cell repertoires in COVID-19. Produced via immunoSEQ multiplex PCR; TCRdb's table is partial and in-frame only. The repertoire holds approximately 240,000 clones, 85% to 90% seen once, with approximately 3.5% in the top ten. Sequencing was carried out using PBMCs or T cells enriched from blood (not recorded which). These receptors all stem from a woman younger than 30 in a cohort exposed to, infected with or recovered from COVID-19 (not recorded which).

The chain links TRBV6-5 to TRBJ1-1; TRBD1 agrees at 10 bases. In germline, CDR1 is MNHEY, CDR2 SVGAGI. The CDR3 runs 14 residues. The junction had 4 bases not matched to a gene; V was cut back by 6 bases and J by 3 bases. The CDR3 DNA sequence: TGTGCCAGCAGGGACAGGGGGGGGGACACTGAAGCTTTCTTT. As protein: CASRDRGGDTEAFF.

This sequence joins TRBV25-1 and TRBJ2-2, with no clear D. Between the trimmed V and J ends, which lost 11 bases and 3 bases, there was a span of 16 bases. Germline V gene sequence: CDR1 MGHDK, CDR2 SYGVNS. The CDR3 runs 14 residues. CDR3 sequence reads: CAFPRCSYTGELFF. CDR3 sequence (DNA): TGTGCCTTTCCCCGGTGCTCATACACCGGGGAGCTGTTTTTT.

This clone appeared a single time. The CDR3: CSVSRTDRGLGDTQYF. CDR3 nucleotides: TGCAGCGTTAGCCGCACGGACAGGGGGCTTGGAGATACGCAGTATTTT. This chain links TRBV29-1 with TRBJ2-3; 11 bases align to TRBD1. This CDR3 is built from 16 residues. The germline V gene encodes CDR1 SQVTM and CDR2 ANQGSEA. V lost 5 bases, J lost 5 bases, and 12 bases stayed unmatched.

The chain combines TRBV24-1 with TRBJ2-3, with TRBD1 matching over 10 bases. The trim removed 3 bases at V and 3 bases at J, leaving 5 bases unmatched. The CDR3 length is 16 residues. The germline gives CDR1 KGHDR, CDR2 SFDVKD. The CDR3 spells CATSDIRDRGTDTQYF. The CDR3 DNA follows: TGTGCCACCAGTGATATCCGGGACAGGGGAACAGATACGCAGTATTTT.

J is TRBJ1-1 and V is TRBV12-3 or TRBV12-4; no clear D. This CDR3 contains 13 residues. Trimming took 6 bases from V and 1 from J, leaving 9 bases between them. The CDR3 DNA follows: TGTGCCAGCAGCTTGAGGGAGAACACTGAAGCTTTCTTT. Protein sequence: CASSLRENTEAFF.

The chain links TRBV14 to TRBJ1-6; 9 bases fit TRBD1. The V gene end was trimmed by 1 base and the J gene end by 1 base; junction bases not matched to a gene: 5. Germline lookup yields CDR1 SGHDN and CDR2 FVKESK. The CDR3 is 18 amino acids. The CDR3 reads CASSQAGDRESYNSPLHF. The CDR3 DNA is TGTGCCAGCAGCCAAGCTGGGGACAGGGAGTCCTATAATTCACCCCTCCACTTT.

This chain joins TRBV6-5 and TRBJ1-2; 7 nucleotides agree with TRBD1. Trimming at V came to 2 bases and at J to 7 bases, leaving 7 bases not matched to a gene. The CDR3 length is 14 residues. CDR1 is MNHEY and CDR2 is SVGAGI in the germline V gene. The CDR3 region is CASSYTLDRAGYTF. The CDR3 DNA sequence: TGTGCCAGCAGTTACACGCTAGACAGGGCTGGCTACACCTTC.

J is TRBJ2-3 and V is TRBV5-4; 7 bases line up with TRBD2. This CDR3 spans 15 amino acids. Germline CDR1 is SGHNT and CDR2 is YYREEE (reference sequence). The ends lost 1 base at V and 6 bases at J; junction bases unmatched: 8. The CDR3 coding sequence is TGTGCCAGCAGCTTGTATGCGGGAGTAAGCGATACGCAGTATTTT. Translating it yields CASSLYAGVSDTQYF.